One T cell receptor beta chain is described in this entry. TCRdb itself ran the 5' RACE reads through MiXCR, one entry per CDR3 protein. Among around 570,000 distinct CDR3 sequences, 9.5% to 10% were seen once, and the ten largest hold more than 2.5%. This record belongs to a study of identical twins. Among all donors, each was a healthy Caucasian. Trimming pared 7 bases from V and 0 bases from J, leaving 10 bases between. CDR1 and CDR2 from the germline V gene are MNHEY and SVGEGT. The length of the CDR3 is 13 residues. This sample was also put to use in a study of yellow fever vaccine responses in identical twins. This second study notes: Reportedly, twins' vaccine T cell responses looked partly convergent and partly personalized.

The clonotype originates from a woman aged 18-29 years in good health. The rearrangement uses TRBV6-2 or TRBV6-3 and TRBJ2-7, with no clear D. Source material: PBMCs. DNA for the CDR3: TGTGCCAGCACTCCAACAAACTCCTACGAGCAGTACTTC. This encodes CASTPTNSYEQYF.